This is a list of T cell receptor beta chains from one sample in a study of blood T cell repertoires in COVID-19. The repertoire was sequenced with immunoSEQ multiplex PCR; TCRdb's copy has only in-frame clones and lacks some. The sample holds 110,000 to 150,000 clones, 70% to 90% seen once. Sequencing input: peripheral blood. The receptors were gathered from a woman aged 80 or over with acute or convalescent COVID-19. Both conserved end residues are part of each CDR3. Each record gives: clone size, J gene, D gene, V gene, CDR3 protein, CDR3 DNA. D genes are given only for firm matches. Where a row states a size, it is once, few, many or the class of an expanded clone; other rows omit it.

NA | TRBJ2-1 | NA | TRBV5-5 | CASKERTYNEQFF | TGTGCCAGCAAGGAGCGTACCTACAATGAGCAGTTCTTC
NA | TRBJ2-5 | NA | TRBV7-2 | CASSLGGAGGETQYF | TGTGCCAGCAGCTTAGGCGGGGCCGGAGGGGAGACCCAGTACTTC
NA | TRBJ1-5 | NA | TRBV12-5 | CASGFLNQPQHF | TGTGCTAGTGGTTTTCTTAATCAGCCCCAGCATTTT
NA | TRBJ1-6 | TRBD1 | TRBV2 | CASRYRDRGNSPLHF | TGTGCCAGCAGATACCGGGACAGGGGTAATTCACCCCTCCACTTT
NA | TRBJ2-5 | NA | TRBV2 | CASRAGPTQETQYF | TGTGCCAGCAGGGCAGGGCCCACCCAAGAGACCCAGTACTTC
NA | TRBJ2-1 | NA | TRBV10-3 | CAIRRPAGNEQFF | TGTGCCATCCGCCGCCCGGCGGGAAATGAGCAGTTCTTC
once | TRBJ1-3 | NA | TRBV5-4 | CASSRRDSSGNTIYF | TGTGCCAGCAGCCGCAGGGACTCCTCTGGAAACACCATATATTTT
NA | TRBJ2-7 | NA | TRBV18 | CASSPGPTYEQYF | TGTGCCAGCTCACCGGGGCCTACCTACGAGCAGTACTTC
NA | TRBJ2-1 | NA | TRBV15 | CATSRPKGLGRASDEQFF | TGTGCCACCAGCAGACCAAAGGGGTTAGGCAGGGCGAGCGATGAGCAGTTCTTC
NA | TRBJ2-1 | TRBD2 | TRBV7-2 | CASSSGLAGTSQFF | TGTGCCAGCAGCTCGGGACTAGCGGGCACGTCGCAGTTCTTC
NA | TRBJ1-4 | NA | TRBV7-9 | CASSLGGLRVEKLFF | TGTGCCAGCAGCTTAGGGGGCCTCAGGGTCGAAAAACTGTTTTTT
NA | TRBJ2-5 | NA | TRBV14 | CASSLHHGRGETQYF | TGTGCCAGCAGCCTCCATCACGGCCGGGGGGAGACCCAGTACTTC
NA | TRBJ2-3 | TRBD2 | TRBV30 | CAWSVGRGGLDTQYF | TGTGCCTGGAGTGTAGGTCGGGGGGGTTTGGATACGCAGTATTTT
few | TRBJ2-3 | NA | TRBV19 | CASSIVETGSTDTQYF | TGTGCCAGTAGTATAGTGGAGACAGGTAGCACAGATACGCAGTATTTT
NA | TRBJ1-5 | NA | TRBV4-2 | CASSQDQSLGEAGQPQHF | TGTGCCAGCAGCCAAGATCAATCCCTCGGGGAGGCAGGTCAGCCCCAGCATTTT
NA | TRBJ1-6 | TRBD1 | TRBV5-1 | CASSLGVQGSNSPLHF | TGCGCCAGCAGCTTGGGGGTACAGGGGAGCAATTCACCCCTCCACTTT
NA | TRBJ2-1 | NA | TRBV6-2/TRBV6-3 | CASSYTGLLGEQFF | TGTGCCAGCAGTTATACCGGACTACTTGGAGAGCAGTTCTTC
once | TRBJ1-2 | TRBD1 | TRBV3-1/TRBV3-2 | CASSSWDRDGYTF | TGTGCCAGCAGCTCTTGGGACAGGGACGGCTACACCTTC
NA | TRBJ2-7 | NA | TRBV4-2 | CASSQAVRGTLSYEQYF | TGTGCCAGCAGCCAGGCCGTGAGGGGGACCCTCTCCTACGAGCAGTACTTC
NA | TRBJ1-1 | NA | TRBV2 | CASSTTGNTEAFF | TGTGCCAGCAGTACGACAGGGAACACTGAAGCTTTCTTT
NA | TRBJ1-5 | NA | TRBV2 | CASEEVDSNQPQHF | TGTGCTTCTGAGGAGGTCGATAGCAATCAGCCCCAGCATTTT
NA | TRBJ1-2 | TRBD1 | TRBV7-2 | CASSLAVRTGTLYGYTF | TGTGCCAGCAGCTTAGCGGTTAGGACAGGGACTCTCTATGGCTACACCTTC
NA | TRBJ2-3 | TRBD2 | TRBV18 | CASSPLAGGTDTQYF | TGTGCCAGCTCACCACTAGCGGGGGGGACAGATACGCAGTATTTT
NA | TRBJ1-5 | NA | TRBV7-2 | CASSLGEPQHF | TGTGCCAGCAGCTTAGGAGAGCCCCAGCATTTT
once | TRBJ1-2 | TRBD1 | TRBV19 | CASSIRDRGNYGYTF | TGTGCCAGTAGTATCCGGGACAGGGGGAACTATGGCTACACCTTC
NA | TRBJ2-3 | TRBD2 | TRBV9 | CASSPGLAGDTQYF | TGTGCCAGCAGCCCCGGACTAGCGGGAGATACGCAGTATTTT
NA | TRBJ1-1 | NA | TRBV6-2/TRBV6-3 | CASSFNLQDSGTEAFF | TGTGCCAGCAGCTTCAACCTACAGGATTCAGGCACTGAAGCTTTCTTT
NA | TRBJ2-7 | TRBD2 | TRBV7-6 | CASSSSGGPPYEQYF | TGTGCCAGCAGCTCTAGCGGGGGCCCCCCCTACGAGCAGTACTTC
few | TRBJ2-7 | TRBD1 | TRBV6-6 | CASSYSGDSYYEQYF | TGTGCCAGCAGTTACTCCGGGGACAGTTACTACGAGCAGTACTTC
NA | TRBJ2-3 | NA | TRBV15 | CATSRDRSKTDTQYF | TGTGCCACCAGCAGAGATAGATCTAAAACAGATACGCAGTATTTT
NA | TRBJ2-7 | NA | TRBV15 | CATSTLGREQYF | TGTGCCACCAGCACCCTTGGGCGAGAGCAGTACTTC
NA | TRBJ1-2 | NA | TRBV6-1 | CASSEKVGVRGKNGYTF | TGTGCCAGCAGTGAAAAGGTAGGGGTGAGAGGTAAGAATGGCTACACCTTC
NA | TRBJ2-3 | TRBD2 | TRBV18 | CASSRIAGGSTDTQYF | TGTGCCAGCTCACGTATAGCGGGGGGGAGCACAGATACGCAGTATTTT
NA | TRBJ1-5 | TRBD1 | TRBV18 | CASSPSTGANNQPQHF | TGTGCCAGCTCACCCTCGACAGGGGCCAACAATCAGCCCCAGCATTTT
NA | TRBJ1-1 | NA | TRBV7-2 | CASSLDSLYRAEAFF | TGTGCCAGCAGCTTAGATTCCCTCTACCGCGCTGAAGCTTTCTTT
NA | TRBJ1-1 | NA | TRBV5-4 | CASSFRQMNTEAFF | TGTGCCAGCAGCTTTCGCCAGATGAACACTGAAGCTTTCTTT
NA | TRBJ2-7 | TRBD1 | TRBV9 | CASSVGGGSYYEQYF | TGTGCCAGCAGCGTAGGAGGGGGCTCATACTACGAGCAGTACTTC
NA | TRBJ1-1 | NA | TRBV11-2 | CASSPPRRDSEAFF | TGTGCCAGCAGCCCTCCTCGCAGGGATTCTGAAGCTTTCTTT
NA | TRBJ1-5 | TRBD1 | TRBV28 | CASSKNRGAVQPQHF | TGTGCCAGCAGTAAAAACAGGGGCGCGGTTCAGCCCCAGCATTTT
NA | TRBJ1-1 | TRBD1 | TRBV3-1/TRBV3-2 | CASSQERTGVGMNTEAFF | TGTGCCAGCAGCCAAGAACGGACAGGTGTGGGGATGAACACTGAAGCTTTCTTT
NA | TRBJ1-2 | NA | TRBV18 | CASSPDRQGSNYGYTF | TGTGCCAGCTCACCGGACCGTCAGGGGTCTAACTATGGCTACACCTTC
few | TRBJ1-5 | NA | TRBV4-1 | CARTKGDNQPQHF | TGCGCCAGGACCAAGGGGGACAATCAGCCCCAGCATTTT
NA | TRBJ1-1 | NA | TRBV6-6 | CASRPQGNTEAFF | TGTGCCAGCAGGCCTCAGGGAAACACTGAAGCTTTCTTT
NA | TRBJ1-3 | NA | TRBV12-3/TRBV12-4 | CASSLTGGNTIYF | TGTGCCAGCAGTTTGACGGGTGGAAACACCATATATTTT
NA | TRBJ2-3 | TRBD1 | TRBV7-3 | CASSFTGETDTQYF | TGTGCCAGCAGCTTTACAGGGGAGACAGATACGCAGTATTTT
NA | TRBJ1-2 | NA | TRBV7-2 | CASSPGFTNYGYTF | TGTGCCAGCAGCCCAGGGTTTACTAACTATGGCTACACCTTC
NA | TRBJ1-1 | TRBD1 | TRBV5-1 | CASSGDRGTEAFF | TGCGCCAGCAGCGGAGACAGGGGCACTGAAGCTTTCTTT
NA | TRBJ1-2 | TRBD1 | TRBV6-1 | CASSEGGQGAYGYTF | TGTGCCAGCAGTGAAGGGGGACAGGGCGCCTATGGCTACACCTTC
NA | TRBJ1-2 | TRBD1 | TRBV6-5 | CASSRDRGANYGYTF | TGTGCCAGCAGCCGGGACAGGGGCGCTAACTATGGCTACACCTTC
NA | TRBJ1-3 | TRBD1 | TRBV30 | CAWSAPRTGRGNTIYF | TGTGCCTGGAGTGCCCCGAGGACAGGGAGAGGAAACACCATATATTTT
NA | TRBJ2-5 | TRBD2 | TRBV4-2 | CASSIERGGLETQYF | TGTGCCAGCAGCATCGAGCGGGGGGGCCTGGAGACCCAGTACTTC
NA | TRBJ2-3 | TRBD2 | TRBV7-9 | CASSFGGTSVPDTQYF | TGTGCCAGCAGCTTTGGTGGGACTAGTGTTCCAGATACGCAGTATTTT
NA | TRBJ1-5 | NA | TRBV5-6 | CASSLAGAAQPQHF | TGTGCCAGCAGTTTGGCAGGGGCTGCTCAGCCCCAGCATTTT
NA | TRBJ1-1 | NA | TRBV30 | CALIAGSYTEAFF | TGTGCCTTGATAGCGGGGTCCTACACTGAAGCTTTCTTT
NA | TRBJ1-2 | NA | TRBV7-2 | CASSPVYYGYTF | TGTGCCAGCAGCCCAGTCTACTATGGCTACACCTTC
NA | TRBJ1-6 | NA | TRBV7-2 | CASSLSQGVYSPLHF | TGTGCCAGCAGCTTATCCCAGGGCGTCTATTCACCCCTCCACTTT